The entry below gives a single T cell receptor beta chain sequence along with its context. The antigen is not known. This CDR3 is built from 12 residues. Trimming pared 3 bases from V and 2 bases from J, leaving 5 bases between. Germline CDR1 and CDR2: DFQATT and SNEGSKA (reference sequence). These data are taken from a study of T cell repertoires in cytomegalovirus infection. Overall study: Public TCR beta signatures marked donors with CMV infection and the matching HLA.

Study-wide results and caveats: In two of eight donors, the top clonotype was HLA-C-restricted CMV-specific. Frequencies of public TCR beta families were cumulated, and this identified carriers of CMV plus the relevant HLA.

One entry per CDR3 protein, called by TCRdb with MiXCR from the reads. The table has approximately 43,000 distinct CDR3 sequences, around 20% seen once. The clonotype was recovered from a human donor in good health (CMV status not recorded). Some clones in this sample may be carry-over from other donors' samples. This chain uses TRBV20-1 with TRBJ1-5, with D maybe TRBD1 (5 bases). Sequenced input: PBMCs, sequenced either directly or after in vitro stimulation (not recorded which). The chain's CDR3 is CSASRGNQPQHF. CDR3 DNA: TGCAGTGCTAGCAGGGGCAATCAGCCCCAGCATTTT.